The following is a TCR beta chain sequence with its context. The antigen remains unidentified. The CDR3 extends over 14 amino acids. Looked up from germline, CDR1 is MGHRA and CDR2 is YSYEKL. V dropped 8 bases and J dropped 6 bases, with 14 bases sitting between them. This entry is derived from a study of beta chain features in type 1 diabetes. Notes on the study in general: Type 1 diabetes patients showed a moderate but significant shortening of TCRB CDR3s in all four CD4+ subsets. In comparison with healthy donors, patients had naive, central memory and Treg TCRB repertoires that appeared more similar. VDJ junctions from type 1 diabetes patients carried fewer insertions and larger deletions. A cDNA-based sequencing approach could over-represent cells with high TCR expression.

The sequenced template was cDNA made from the entire isolated RNA. TCRdb's table, derived via immunoSEQ multiplex PCR, lists solely in-frame clones and lacks some. The table records around 290,000 clones, about 7.8% of them present only once. The chain couples TRBV4-1 to TRBJ1-6, with D unresolved. The material sequenced was central memory CD4+ T cells from blood. This TCR came from a woman between 18 and 30 years old in good health. Here the CDR3 reads CASRLRAGNSPLHF. The CDR3 DNA reads as TGCGCCAGCCGGCTAAGGGCGGGTAATTCACCCCTCCACTTT.